The 2 T cell receptor beta chains presented below share a single source sample, sequenced in a study of cytomegalovirus exposure and HLA in healthy donors. This PCR relied on a set of 60 Vbeta primers and 13 Jbeta primers. Profiled with immunoSEQ multiplex PCR; TCRdb holds only in-frame clones, not every one. The table has more than 100,000 clones, 80% seen once. The material sequenced was PBMCs. Receptors were obtained from a man aged 40-49 years in good health and CMV-seronegative.

This clone was detected a few times. The J gene is TRBJ2-1, the V gene TRBV15; D call uncertain. Germline V lookup: CDR1 LNHNV, CDR2 YYDKDF (reference sequence). The V end was cut by 3 bases, the J end by 0 bases, with 9 bases between. The length of the CDR3 is 15 residues. Written as DNA, the CDR3 is TGTGCCACCAGCAGTGAGAGAAACTCCTACAATGAGCAGTTCTTC. Protein product: CATSSERNSYNEQFF.

The chain is built from TRBV7-9 and TRBJ1-2, with D unresolved. CDR3 length: 16 amino acids. Germline V gives CDR1 SEHNR, CDR2 FQNEAQ (reference sequence). Trimming took off 5 bases at V and 4 bases at J, with 20 bases between the two ends. CDR3 sequence: CASSPSGGRESYGYTF. In nucleotides, the CDR3 is TGTGCCAGCAGCCCTTCGGGAGGACGAGAAAGCTATGGCTACACCTTC. Drawing the rest from reference TRBV7-9 and TRBJ1-2, the complete variable domain is DTGVSQNPRHKITKRGQNVTFRCDPISEHNRLYWYRQTLGQGPEFLTYFQNEAQLEKSRLLSDRFSAERPKGSFSTLEIQRTEQGDSAMYLCASSPSGGRESYGYTFGSGTRLTVV.